The 18 T cell receptor beta chains below all came from one sample that was sequenced in a study of T-cell reconstitution after alpha-beta-depleted transplantation in children. For TCRbeta, the library was prepared with unique molecular identifiers. TCRdb fed the PCR reads into MiXCR, producing one record per CDR3 protein. This sample yields 900,000 or so distinct CDR3 sequences, of which around 15% are seen a single time; about 5% belongs to the top ten. The sequencing here drew on PBMCs, mostly from graft donor cells, taken 360 days after TCRalphabeta/CD19-depleted stem cell transplant. The receptors stem from a male patient younger than 18 who had a stem cell transplant for acute lymphoblastic leukemia, so the T cells may come from the graft donor.

This clonotype was counted between two and nine times. V gene TRBV5-6 combines with J gene TRBJ2-7, with 7 bases identical to TRBD1. Germline lookup yields CDR1 SGHDT and CDR2 YYEEEE. J gave up 1 base and V 2 bases, and 3 bases lay outside the gene matches. The CDR3 is made up of 14 amino acids. The CDR3 DNA sequence: TGTGCCAGCAGCTTCTGGGACAGATCCTACGAGCAGTACTTC. Amino acids: CASSFWDRSYEQYF.

The chain employs TRBV29-1 and TRBJ2-1, with TRBD2 matching over 10 bases. CDR1 SQVTM and CDR2 ANQGSEA come from the germline V gene. This CDR3 is built from 16 residues. J lost 0 bases, V lost 6 bases, and 8 bases had no gene match. Here the CDR3 reads CSVESGRGISYNEQFF. CDR3 nucleotides: TGCAGCGTGGAGAGCGGGAGGGGGATCTCCTACAATGAGCAGTTCTTC.

This rearrangement joins TRBV27 to TRBJ2-7; 9 bases are a match to TRBD2. The germline gives CDR1 MNHEY, CDR2 SMNVEV (reference sequence). This CDR3 comprises 12 residues. V lost 8 bases, J lost 2 bases, and 1 base stayed unmatched. In DNA form, the CDR3 reads TGTGCCAGCGGCGGGGGGGCCTACGAGCAGTACTTC. Translation gives CASGGGAYEQYF.

The chain carries TRBV20-1 and TRBJ1-5; 9 bases fit TRBD1. The CDR3 loop spans 14 amino acids. J lost 3 bases, V lost 6 bases, and 6 bases had no gene match. The germline V gene has CDR1 DFQATT and CDR2 SNEGSKA (reference sequence). The CDR3 nucleotides are TGCAGTGCCCGACAGGGGGGCTTCAATCAGCCCCAGCATTTT. This sequence encodes CSARQGGFNQPQHF.

The chain employs TRBV29-1 and TRBJ2-3, with 8 bases fitting TRBD1. The CDR3 covers 15 residues. Germline CDR1 is SQVTM and CDR2 is ANQGSEA. The junction had 7 bases not matched to a gene; V was cut back by 5 bases and J by 0 bases. The CDR3 nucleotides read TGCAGCGTTATAAGGACAGGGAAAAGCACAGATACGCAGTATTTT. Its protein product is CSVIRTGKSTDTQYF.

V usage is TRBV5-1 and J usage is TRBJ2-1, with a tentative D call TRBD1 (5 bases). CDR1 is SGHRS, CDR2 YFSETQ, per germline. The V end lost 6 bases, the J end lost 0 bases, and 13 bases lay between the germline ends. This CDR3 region has 15 residues. The DNA for the CDR3 is TGCGCCAGCACCCAGGGTCCCAGCTCCTACAATGAGCAGTTCTTC. Translated, it gives CASTQGPSSYNEQFF.

This clonotype was seen only a few times. The genes are TRBV5-8 and TRBJ2-7, with unresolved D. Germline-derived CDR1 and CDR2 are SGHTS and YDEGEE. The length of the CDR3 is 14 residues. Trimming removed 0 bases from V and 3 bases from J, with 10 bases in between. The chain's CDR3 is CASSLESSLYEQYF. In DNA, the CDR3 is TGTGCCAGCAGCTTGGAGTCCTCTCTCTACGAGCAGTACTTC.

This clonotype was observed a few times. This sequence joins TRBV6-1 and TRBJ2-2, with TRBD1 identical over 7 bases. CDR1 MNHNS and CDR2 SASEGT come from the germline V gene. The CDR3 is made up of 13 amino acids. J lost 6 bases, V lost 10 bases, and 8 bases had no gene match. CDR3 in DNA: TGTGCCACCCAGGGACAGCAGGCCGGGGAGCTGTTTTTT. Translation: CATQGQQAGELFF.

V usage is TRBV15 and J usage is TRBJ2-1; possible D gene TRBD1, 7 bases. The CDR3 extends over 15 amino acids. V was cut by 8 bases and J by 4 bases, with 18 bases left in between. Germline assignment: CDR1 LNHNV and CDR2 YYDKDF (reference sequence). The CDR3 bases are TGTGCCACCGGCGAAGGAGGGACAGAATACAATGAGCAGTTCTTC. It encodes CATGEGGTEYNEQFF.

The sample holds a few counts of this clonotype. The chain links TRBV5-5 to TRBJ1-5, with 8 bases identical to TRBD1. The CDR3 runs to 16 residues. Germline-derived CDR1 and CDR2 are SGHKS and YYEKEE (reference sequence). Losses at the gene ends were 0 bases for V and 4 bases for J; bases not matched to a gene: 6. The DNA for the CDR3 is TGTGCCAGCAGCTTGGTTTCCGGACAGGGAAATCAGCCCCAGCATTTT. Translated: CASSLVSGQGNQPQHF.

The chain couples TRBV10-3 to TRBJ2-7, with TRBD1 matching 10 bases. After removal of 4 bases from V and 3 bases from J, the junction contained 9 bases not matched to a gene. Germline CDR1 is ENHRY and CDR2 is SYGVKD. This CDR3 has 16 residues. The CDR3: CAISADRGLLYYEQYF. DNA of the CDR3: TGTGCCATCAGTGCTGACAGGGGGCTCCTCTACTACGAGCAGTACTTC.

This clonotype has only a few counts. V and J are TRBV12-3 or TRBV12-4 and TRBJ2-7, with 13 bases fitting TRBD2. CDR3 length: 16 amino acids. The junction had 10 bases not matched to a gene; V was cut back by 5 bases and J by 6 bases. The CDR3 nucleotides read TGTGCCAGCAGTCCGGGACTAGCGGGGTTGGAGGGCGAGCAGTACTTC. Amino acids: CASSPGLAGLEGEQYF.

This clonotype has at least ten counts. The chain links TRBV20-1 to TRBJ2-7, with 10 bases matching TRBD1. Germline assignment: CDR1 DFQATT and CDR2 SNEGSKA (reference sequence). The CDR3 consists of 12 residues. The CDR3 reads CSARDRGYEQYF. The CDR3, as DNA: TGCAGCGCCCGGGACAGGGGCTACGAGCAGTACTTC.

This chain uses TRBV15 with TRBJ2-3; D perhaps matches TRBD2 (7 bases). Germline V gene sequence: CDR1 LNHNV, CDR2 YYDKDF (reference sequence). The CDR3 has 14 residues. V shed 4 bases and J shed 4 bases, with 12 bases lying between them. The CDR3 DNA follows: TGTGCCACCAGCATTGGGGGGGCGCCAGATACGCAGTATTTT. Residues: CATSIGGAPDTQYF.

The chain links TRBV12-5 to TRBJ1-1; a weak D match, TRBD1 (6 bases). From germline, CDR1 is LGHNT and CDR2 FRNRAP. Between the trimmed V and J ends, which lost 0 bases and 0 bases, there was a span of 17 bases. The CDR3 is made up of 18 amino acids. Here the CDR3 DNA reads TGTGCTAGTGGTTTGGTAGTGGGGGCGGGGGGCATGAACACTGAAGCTTTCTTT. This encodes CASGLVVGAGGMNTEAFF.

This sequence joins TRBV20-1 and TRBJ2-5, with 10 bases identical to TRBD2. In germline, CDR1 is DFQATT, CDR2 SNEGSKA (reference sequence). This CDR3 is built from 15 residues. With 2 bases clipped from V and 1 base from J, the junction kept 4 bases outside the gene matches. The CDR3 DNA sequence: TGCAGTGCTAGAAAACGGACTAGCGGCCAAGAGACCCAGTACTTC. Protein: CSARKRTSGQETQYF.

The chain couples TRBV11-2 to TRBJ1-1; D uncertain. This CDR3 spans 14 amino acids. V was shortened by 4 bases and J by 8 bases, with 17 bases between the two germline ends. Germline V gene sequence: CDR1 SGHAT, CDR2 FQNNGV. The CDR3 protein is CASSSLRPRVEAFF. CDR3 nucleotide sequence: TGTGCCAGCAGCTCCCTAAGGCCCCGAGTGGAAGCTTTCTTT.

This rearrangement joins TRBV29-1 to TRBJ1-5; TRBD1 matches 9 bases. The ends lost 6 bases at V and 0 bases at J; junction bases unmatched: 9. Germline loops: CDR1 SQVTM, CDR2 ANQGSEA. The CDR3 runs to 16 residues. The CDR3, as DNA: TGCAGCGTCGCGGACAGGGGACGCTATAGCAATCAGCCCCAGCATTTT. It specifies CSVADRGRYSNQPQHF.